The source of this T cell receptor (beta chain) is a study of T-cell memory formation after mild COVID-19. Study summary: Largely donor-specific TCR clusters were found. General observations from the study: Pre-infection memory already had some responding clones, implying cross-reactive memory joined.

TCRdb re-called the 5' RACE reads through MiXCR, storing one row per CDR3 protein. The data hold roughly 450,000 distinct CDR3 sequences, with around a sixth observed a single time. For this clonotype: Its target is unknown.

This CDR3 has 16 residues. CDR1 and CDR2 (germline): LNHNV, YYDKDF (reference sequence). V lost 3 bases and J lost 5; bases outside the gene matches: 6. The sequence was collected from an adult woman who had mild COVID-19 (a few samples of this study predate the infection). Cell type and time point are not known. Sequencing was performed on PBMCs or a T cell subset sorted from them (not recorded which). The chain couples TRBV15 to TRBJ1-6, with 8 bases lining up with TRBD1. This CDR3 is CATSSRTGRDNSPLHF. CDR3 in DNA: TGTGCCACCAGCAGTCGGACAGGGAGAGATAATTCACCCCTCCACTTT.